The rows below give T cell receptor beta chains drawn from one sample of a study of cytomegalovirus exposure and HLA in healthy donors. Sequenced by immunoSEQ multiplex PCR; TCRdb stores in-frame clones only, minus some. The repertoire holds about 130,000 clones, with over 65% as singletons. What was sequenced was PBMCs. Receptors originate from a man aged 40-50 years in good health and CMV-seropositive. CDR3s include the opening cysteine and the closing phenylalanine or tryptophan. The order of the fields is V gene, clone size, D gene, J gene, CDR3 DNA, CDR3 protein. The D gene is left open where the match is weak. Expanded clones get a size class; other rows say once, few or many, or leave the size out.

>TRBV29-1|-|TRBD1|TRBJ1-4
TGCAGCGTTGTCACAGGGGTTGAAAAACTGTTTTTT
CSVVTGVEKLFF
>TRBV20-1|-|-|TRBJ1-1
TGCAGTGCTTTTGCCGGGACTGAAGCTTTCTTT
CSAFAGTEAFF
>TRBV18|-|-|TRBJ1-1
TGTGCCAGCTCACCTTCGGAGATGAACACTGAAGCTTTCTTT
CASSPSEMNTEAFF
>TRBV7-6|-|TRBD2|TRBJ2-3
TGTGCCAGCAGCCCCCCTAGCGGGGATACGCAGTATTTT
CASSPPSGDTQYF
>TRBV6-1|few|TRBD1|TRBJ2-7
TGTGCCAGCAGTGAACACAGGGGAGTAGGGACCTACGAGCAGTACTTC
CASSEHRGVGTYEQYF
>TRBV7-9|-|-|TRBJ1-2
TGTGCCAGCAGCTTATATGGGGGCGGAATTAACTATGGCTACACCTTC
CASSLYGGGINYGYTF
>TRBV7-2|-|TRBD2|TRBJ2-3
TGTGCGTTAGCGGGGGGGCCAGGCGATACGCAGTATTTT
CALAGGPGDTQYF
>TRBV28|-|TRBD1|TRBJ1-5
TGTGCCAGCAGTTTCCCCGGACAGGACAATCAGCCCCAGCATTTT
CASSFPGQDNQPQHF
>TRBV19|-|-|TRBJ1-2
TGTGCCAGTAGTCTGACATACCTTAACTATGGCTACACCTTC
CASSLTYLNYGYTF
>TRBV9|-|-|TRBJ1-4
TGTGCCAGCAGTCCGAGTCCCCGGTTTGAAAAACTGTTTTTT
CASSPSPRFEKLFF